This TCR beta chain was found in a study of human T cells and chemical hapten exposure (dated by TCRdb to the early 2020s). As for the study more broadly: For sensitization, 2% DPC in acetone was applied to a roughly 2 cm by roughly 2 cm area of upper inner arm skin. Blood was sampled from patients pre-sensitization (week 0) and at 2, 6 and about 24 weeks after DPC sensitization. Peripheral blood TCR repertoire changes were tracked in vivo in alopecia patients during primary and secondary sensitization to the hapten diphenylcyclopropenone (DPC). The mostly female patient cohort included alopecia areata with under or over 50% scalp involvement, alopecia totalis and alopecia universalis. Twenty-nine alopecia patients provided blood for TCR sequencing at one to four time points (pre-sensitization, 2, 6 and 24 weeks). Patch testing on the upper back used Finn chambers containing 0.01% DPC, with scoring done after 6 days according to International Contact Dermatitis Research Group standards. Throughout the roughly 26-week study period, patients were also given weekly therapeutic DPC doses on the scalp. The libraries were sequenced as a pool, and the TCR yield per sample differed mostly because of small variations in library volumes within the pool.

V loses 3 bases at its end and J loses 1 base; junction bases beyond the gene matches: 7. CDR1 and CDR2, per the germline V gene, are SQVTM and ANQGSEA. The CDR3 covers 15 residues, taking in both the cysteine and the phenylalanine. The retained sequence is limited to the CDR3, 45 bases, with the frame set at the first base. The method was RACE. Sequencing was carried out with a NextSeq 500. Library preparation attached unique molecular identifiers to individual cDNA molecules for quantitative, reproducible TCR counting. Each blood RNA sample was used to sequence both TCR alpha and TCR beta chains. Under the source paper's analysis protocol: Samples had a median of around 92,000 TCRs, with a range from about 23,224 to 750,000. V, J and CDR3 annotation of the TCR reads was carried out using the Decombinator software suite. To make PS versus PT1 abundance plots, every sample was subsampled to the same number of TCRs (28,000). TCRs were defined as expanded if absent before sensitization and observed at least eight times at the 2-week time point. TCRdb trimmed the raw reads at Q25, called clones with MiXCR and kept productive beta chains. Duplicate CDR3 protein sequences are folded into a single record with the most common DNA and genes. TCRdb's processing, not the authors', yielded these V and J calls. This sample comprises some 200,000 distinct CDR3 sequences, 20% to 25% of them detected only once. The top ten clonotypes cover approximately 6.7% of the sample.

What the research found in general, with its limitations: Compared with pre-sensitization or healthy control sets, expanded TCRs formed significantly more large CDR3 similarity clusters, which is consistent with antigen-driven responses. The number of TCRs above 1 in 1000 frequency did not change with DPC sensitization; there was no evidence of global repertoire structure alterations. Repeated subsampling changed both the strength of the expansion versus patch-test correlation and the threshold at which the correlation became significant. Patch test score correlated positively with the number of PT1 expanded TCRs, reaching significance at thresholds 8, 16 and 32 but not at 4. All patients had alopecia, a presumed autoimmune disease, so their immune response might differ from that of healthy individuals.

This sample's time point label indicates: patch test 1, 2 weeks after DPC sensitization. The sample's treatment or condition label, in plain terms: therapeutic diphenylcyclopropenone sensitization with weekly scalp DPC. At each patch-test visit, blood was drawn before the patch test was applied. To be eligible, patients had to be aged 18 to 70, diagnosed with alopecia and judged suitable for DPC therapy, while pregnant patients were excluded. Total RNA was extracted from unfractionated whole blood collected in Tempus Blood RNA tubes. This clonotype was seen a handful of times. Its cognate antigen has yet to be identified. No base quality information exists; no much larger clone differs at one position.

The input for sequencing was whole blood, taken in connection with sensitization to the hapten diphenylcyclopropenone (DPC). The receptor chain draws on TRBV29-1 and TRBJ1-1; 8 bases in between match TRBD1. The TCR originated in a woman aged 45-65 years with alopecia areata. Some clones in this sample may be carry-over from other donors' samples. Here the CDR3 is given as CSVDRTGYRNTEAFF. The nucleotides are TGCAGCGTTGATAGGACAGGGTATCGGAACACTGAAGCTTTCTTT.